The 31 T cell receptor beta chains reported below all come from one sample, sequenced in a study of CD8+ T cells in alopecia areata. RNA extraction was followed by reverse transcription into cDNA, which acted as the sequencing template. Libraries were prepared by immunoSEQ multiplex PCR; TCRdb keeps only in-frame clonotypes and omits some of them. The table lists about 180,000 clones, about 61% of them singletons. Sample treatment: oral pan-JAK inhibitor, 5-10 mg twice daily. This sample comprised CD4+ T cells sorted from blood, obtained at approximately week 56, from a patient treated with tofacitinib. These receptors all stem from a human donor with alopecia areata.

The CDR3 sequence is CASSQYRGPDTGELFF. CDR3 sequence (DNA): TGCGCCAGCAGTCAGTACAGGGGCCCGGACACCGGGGAGCTGTTTTTT. V usage is TRBV23-1 and J usage is TRBJ2-2; 7 bases agree with TRBD1. TRBV23-1 is an ORF, with its function uncertain. This CDR3 has 16 residues. V lost 3 bases and J lost 3; bases outside the gene matches: 7.

The V call is TRBV9, the J call TRBJ2-2; unclear D gene. Germline CDR1 reads SGDLS; CDR2 reads YYNGEE. With 3 bases removed from V and 6 bases from J, the gap between germline ends came to 12 bases. The CDR3 has 14 amino acids. CDR3 residues: CASSAYSAAGELFF. DNA for the CDR3: TGTGCCAGCAGCGCATACTCGGCCGCCGGGGAGCTGTTTTTT.

The V gene is TRBV11-2, the J gene TRBJ2-5; 9 nucleotides align to TRBD2. The germline V gene encodes CDR1 SGHAT and CDR2 FQNNGV. Trimming took 7 bases from V and 9 from J; bases not matched to a gene: 15. CDR3 size: 15 residues. CDR3 nucleotides: TGTGCCAGCATGATGCGGGGGGGTTCGTCTGAGCCCCAGTACTTC. This sequence encodes CASMMRGGSSEPQYF. Full variable domain (remainder filled in from reference TRBV11-2 and TRBJ2-5): EAGVAQSPRYKIIEKRQSVAFWCNPISGHATLYWYQQILGQGPKLLIQFQNNGVVDDSQLPKDRFSAERLKGVDSTLKIQPAKLEDSAVYLCASMMRGGSSEPQYFGPGTRLLVL.

J is TRBJ2-5 and V is TRBV5-1, with D perhaps being TRBD1 or TRBD2 (5 bases each). The CDR3 covers 13 residues. The V end lost 4 bases, the J end lost 7 bases, and 14 bases lay between the germline ends. Germline CDR1 reads SGHRS; CDR2 reads YFSETQ. CDR3 residues: CASSPGRDGTQYF. CDR3 DNA sequence: TGCGCCAGCAGCCCTGGACGGGACGGGACCCAGTACTTC.

V usage is TRBV5-4 and J usage is TRBJ1-5; D not resolved. The CDR3 is 16 residues long. Germline values: CDR1 SGHNT, CDR2 YYREEE (reference sequence). With 4 bases removed from V and 7 bases from J, the gap between germline ends came to 21 bases. The chain's CDR3 is CASSIAGSWGGQPQHF. CDR3 DNA: TGTGCCAGCAGCATTGCGGGTTCGTGGGGAGGCCAGCCCCAGCATTTT.

At least ten counts were recorded for this clone. The chain links TRBV7-8 to TRBJ1-1; D remains ambiguous. V was pared by 5 bases and J by 1 base, with 5 bases between. Germline CDR1 is SGHVS and CDR2 is FQNEAQ. The CDR3 consists of 12 residues. The CDR3 coding sequence is TGTGCCAGCAGCCAGAGGAACACTGAAGCTTTCTTT. This translates into CASSQRNTEAFF.

This rearrangement joins TRBV29-1 to TRBJ2-7, with a possible D match to TRBD1 (6 bases). This CDR3 comprises 14 residues. The V gene lost 4 bases and the J gene lost 3 bases, with 16 bases spanning the gap. CDR1 and CDR2 from the germline V gene are SQVTM and ANQGSEA. CDR3 coding DNA: TGCAGCGTTGTTGAGGGGGACCCTTACTACGAGCAGTACTTC. Translated: CSVVEGDPYYEQYF.

The V call is TRBV11-3, the J call TRBJ1-2; no clear D gene. CDR3 length: 13 amino acids. The V gene's germline CDR1 is SGHNT and CDR2 YENEEA. Trimming took off 0 bases at V and 5 bases at J, with 7 bases between the two ends. The CDR3 nucleotides are TGTGCCAGCAGCTTAGAAGACCTTTATGGCTACACCTTC. Protein product: CASSLEDLYGYTF.

This chain joins TRBV30 and TRBJ1-1, with 8 nucleotides matching TRBD1. The CDR3 consists of 15 residues. With 1 base clipped from V and 5 bases from J, the junction kept 9 bases outside the gene matches. CDR1 GTSNPN and CDR2 SVGIG come from the germline V gene (reference sequence). The CDR3 loop is CAWSALTGAGTEAFF. DNA for the CDR3: TGTGCCTGGAGTGCCCTGACAGGGGCAGGGACTGAAGCTTTCTTT.

J is TRBJ1-6 and V is TRBV5-1, with unresolved D. V dropped 4 bases and J dropped 7 bases, with 15 bases sitting between them. In germline, CDR1 is SGHRS, CDR2 YFSETQ. The CDR3 totals 15 residues. The CDR3 DNA reads TGCGCCAGCAGCCCTAGGACCCGGCTAAATTCACCCCTCCACTTT. Residues: CASSPRTRLNSPLHF.

This clone has more than one count but fewer than ten. This sequence joins TRBV29-1 and TRBJ1-1, with a weak D call TRBD1 (5 bases). The germline V gene has CDR1 SQVTM and CDR2 ANQGSEA. Trimming shortened V by 4 bases and J by 1 base, and 10 bases separated the two germline ends. The CDR3 sequence is 13 residues long. CDR3 region: CSVGAGTNTEAFF. In DNA form, the CDR3 reads TGCAGCGTTGGGGCAGGGACGAACACTGAAGCTTTCTTT.

With regard to this clone: Additional DNA sequences in this sample encode the identical CDR3. The chain uses TRBV5-1 and TRBJ2-3; no reliable D call. The CDR3 length is 11 residues. Trimming cost V 5 bases and J 0 bases, with 1 base left between them. The germline gives CDR1 SGHRS, CDR2 YFSETQ. The CDR3 sequence is CASSSTDTQYF. CDR3 nucleotides: TGCGCCAGCAGTAGCACAGATACGCAGTATTTT.

This sequence joins TRBV6-1 and TRBJ1-5; unclear D gene. The V and J ends lost 3 bases and 2 bases respectively, with 8 bases between them. The germline gives CDR1 MNHNS, CDR2 SASEGT. The CDR3 spans 14 residues. Here the CDR3 DNA reads TGTGCCAGCAGTGACAGTTTGGGCAATCAGCCCCAGCATTTT. Its protein product is CASSDSLGNQPQHF.

The gene calls are TRBV7-9 and TRBJ2-3; no clear D. Trimming took off 2 bases at V and 0 bases at J, with 21 bases between the two ends. Germline CDR1 is SEHNR and CDR2 is FQNEAQ (reference sequence). The CDR3 sequence is 19 residues long. Written as DNA, the CDR3 is TGTGCCAGCAGCTTACTCCGACTCATACAGAACTCCAGCACAGATACGCAGTATTTT. Its translation: CASSLLRLIQNSSTDTQYF.

The chain carries TRBV6-5 and TRBJ2-5; 8 bases are shared with TRBD2. CDR1 and CDR2 (germline): MNHEY, SVGAGI. The CDR3 contains 15 residues. Trimming cost V 5 bases and J 1 base; bases outside gene matches: 6. CDR3 amino acids: CASSQTTSGQETQYF. The CDR3, as DNA: TGTGCCAGCAGTCAAACTACTAGCGGCCAAGAGACCCAGTACTTC.

V and J are TRBV29-1 and TRBJ2-7; D is uncertain. Germline values: CDR1 SQVTM, CDR2 ANQGSEA. Trimming removed 5 bases from V and 4 bases from J, with 9 bases in between. The length of the CDR3 is 11 residues. CDR3 nucleotides: TGCAGCGTTCGAACCACATACGAGCAGTACTTC. It yields the protein CSVRTTYEQYF.

CDR3 region: CASSVDPGGRYEQYF. In DNA form, the CDR3 reads TGTGCCAGCAGCGTAGATCCAGGGGGACGTTACGAGCAGTACTTC. V gene TRBV9 combines with J gene TRBJ2-7; 7 bases agree with TRBD1. This CDR3 spans 15 amino acids. V was clipped by 0 bases and J by 4 bases; unmatched bases: 7. Germline V gene lookup returns CDR1 SGDLS and CDR2 YYNGEE.

As DNA, the CDR3 is TGTGCCACCAGCAGAGTCGGGACCGAGCAGTACTTC. It specifies CATSRVGTEQYF. The gene calls are TRBV15 and TRBJ2-7, with D perhaps assigned TRBD1 or TRBD2 (5 bases each). Germline lookup yields CDR1 LNHNV and CDR2 YYDKDF (reference sequence). The V and J ends lost 1 base and 6 bases respectively, with 7 bases between them. This CDR3 region has 12 residues. Using reference TRBV15 and TRBJ2-7 for the parts outside the CDR3, the full variable domain is DAMVIQNPRYQVTQFGKPVTLSCSQTLNHNVMYWYQQKSSQAPKLLFHYYDKDFNNEADTPDNFQSRRPNTSFCFLDIRSPGLGDTAMYLCATSRVGTEQYFGPGTRLTVT.

With respect to this clone: The sample carries other DNA sequences with the same CDR3. This chain joins TRBV7-9 and TRBJ2-2; D is possibly TRBD1 or TRBD2 (6 bases each). Trimming took off 1 base at V and 4 bases at J, with 19 bases between the two ends. The CDR3 spans 18 residues. Germline lookup yields CDR1 SEHNR and CDR2 FQNEAQ (reference sequence). The CDR3 region is CASSLEPSGARRTGELFF. The CDR3 DNA reads as TGTGCCAGCAGCTTAGAGCCTTCGGGGGCGCGGCGCACCGGGGAGCTGTTTTTT.

This clone was counted only a few times. The CDR3 DNA reads as TGTGCCAGCAGCTTATCCAGAGAGGGAGGGGATGGCTACACCTTC. Amino acids: CASSLSREGGDGYTF. The chain links TRBV7-9 to TRBJ1-2, with a weak D call TRBD1 (5 bases). V was clipped by 2 bases and J by 6 bases, with 16 bases between them. CDR3 size: 15 residues. The germline V gene encodes CDR1 SEHNR and CDR2 FQNEAQ (reference sequence).

The chain combines TRBV29-1 with TRBJ1-2, with TRBD1 as a possible D gene (5 bases). The CDR3 sequence is 13 residues long. The germline gives CDR1 SQVTM, CDR2 ANQGSEA. V lost 4 bases and J 4 bases, leaving 13 bases between the germline ends. The CDR3 DNA reads as TGCAGCGTTGGTACCAGGGTAGCCTATGGCTACACCTTC. Translated, it gives CSVGTRVAYGYTF.

V gene TRBV5-1 combines with J gene TRBJ2-3; D perhaps matches TRBD2 (6 bases). Deletions cut 2 bases from V and 2 bases from J, with 9 bases between. The CDR3 totals 14 residues. Germline CDR1 SGHRS, CDR2 YFSETQ. The CDR3 DNA sequence: TGCGCCAGCAGCTTTCGGGAGATCACAGATACGCAGTATTTT. This translates into CASSFREITDTQYF.

The rearrangement uses TRBV29-1 and TRBJ1-2; 9 nucleotides agree with TRBD1. Germline assignment: CDR1 SQVTM and CDR2 ANQGSEA. The junction had 6 bases not matched to a gene; V was cut back by 3 bases and J by 4 bases. This CDR3 comprises 14 residues. The CDR3 reads CSVEAGQGSYGYTF. CDR3 in DNA: TGCAGCGTTGAGGCGGGACAGGGAAGCTATGGCTACACCTTC.

This rearrangement joins TRBV6-1 to TRBJ2-7, with unresolved D. The germline V gene has CDR1 MNHNS and CDR2 SASEGT. The CDR3 has 12 amino acids. Trimming cost V 7 bases and J 6 bases, with 13 bases left between them. The CDR3 loop is CASNRQFSEQYF. The CDR3 DNA sequence: TGTGCCAGCAACCGACAATTCAGCGAGCAGTACTTC.

The genes are TRBV18 and TRBJ2-7; D uncertain. The CDR3 covers 13 residues. Deletions cut 4 bases from V and 2 bases from J, with 9 bases between. Germline lookup yields CDR1 KGHSH and CDR2 LQKENI. CDR3 nucleotides: TGTGCCAGCTCACGCGGACCCCCCTACGAGCAGTACTTC. This sequence encodes CASSRGPPYEQYF.

The chain links TRBV12-5 to TRBJ1-2; no firm D call. The CDR3 sequence is 12 residues long. Germline CDR1 is LGHNT and CDR2 is FRNRAP. The germline V and J ends were trimmed by 0 bases and 1 base, with 0 bases remaining between them. The CDR3 spells CASGLVNYGYTF. CDR3 bases: TGTGCTAGTGGTTTGGTTAACTATGGCTACACCTTC.

The rearrangement uses TRBV29-1 and TRBJ1-2, with a tentative D call TRBD1 (6 bases). Trimming stripped 3 bases from V and 1 base from J, with 15 bases between. The CDR3 length is 15 residues. Germline CDR1 and CDR2: SQVTM and ANQGSEA. The CDR3 DNA reads as TGCAGCGTTGATAAGGGACAAGTTGGTAACTATGGCTACACCTTC. The encoded protein is CSVDKGQVGNYGYTF.

A few counts support this clone. V and J are TRBV6-1 and TRBJ2-7; D possibly matches TRBD1 or TRBD2 (5 bases each). CDR1 and CDR2 from the germline V gene are MNHNS and SASEGT. V lost 1 base and J 0 bases, leaving 7 bases between the germline ends. This CDR3 comprises 14 residues. Here the CDR3 DNA reads TGTGCCAGCAGTGAAGTGGGGGACTCCTACGAGCAGTACTTC. It is translated as CASSEVGDSYEQYF.

This sequence joins TRBV30 and TRBJ2-5; D perhaps matches TRBD1 (5 bases). V dropped 1 base and J dropped 11 bases, with 11 bases sitting between them. The V gene's germline CDR1 is GTSNPN and CDR2 SVGIG (reference sequence). CDR3 length equals 11 residues. CDR3 region: CAWSGQTQQYF. CDR3 bases: TGTGCCTGGAGTGGACAGACCCAGCAGTACTTC.

This clone was found a few times. The V and J genes are TRBV2 and TRBJ1-2, with D possibly being TRBD1 (6 bases). The CDR3 totals 13 residues. Germline V gene sequence: CDR1 SNHLY, CDR2 FYNNEI. Trimming took off 7 bases at V and 5 bases at J, with 14 bases between the two ends. The CDR3 DNA reads TGTGCCAGCATAGCAGGCAGGGGATATGGCTACACCTTC. Translation: CASIAGRGYGYTF.

This clone was recorded a few times. The V gene is TRBV2, the J gene TRBJ2-2, with D maybe TRBD1 (5 bases). V gave up 5 bases and J gave up 3 bases, with 10 bases separating them. Germline CDR1 SNHLY, CDR2 FYNNEI. CDR3 length: 14 amino acids. In DNA form, the CDR3 reads TGTGCCAGCAGTTTCCAGGGCGACACCGGGGAGCTGTTTTTT. It codes for CASSFQGDTGELFF.